This T cell receptor beta chain was identified in a study of CD8 T cells in Susac syndrome. With random hexamers, about 0.5 to 1 ug RNA was reverse transcribed. TCRdb re-analysed the immunoSEQ multiplex PCR reads in MiXCR, keeping a single row per CDR3 protein. The sample lists around 280,000 distinct CDR3 sequences, around 83% occurring once. Unmatched junction bases numbered 10, after V lost 5 bases and J lost 1 base. The CDR3 sequence is 16 residues long. Germline V CDR1 and CDR2: SGHVS, FNYEAQ. Material for sequencing was CD8+ T cells from PBMCs. This sequence joins TRBV7-6 and TRBJ2-5, with TRBD2 identical over 7 bases. The receptor's source is a human donor with multiple sclerosis. The CDR3 DNA reads as TGTGCCAGCAGCCCACATCCAGCGGGGACCCAAGAGACCCAGTACTTC. It yields the protein CASSPHPAGTQETQYF.